Following are 13 T cell receptor beta chains from one sample sequenced in a study of cytomegalovirus exposure and HLA in healthy donors. The protocol was immunoSEQ multiplex PCR, while the TCRdb copy is restricted to in-frame clones and leaves out a portion. The data contain about 76,000 clones, less than 95% of them singletons. The sequencing sample was made of PBMCs. The receptors derive from a woman aged 18-35 years in good health and CMV-seronegative.

The chain carries TRBV18 and TRBJ2-7; 7 bases are a match to TRBD1. The CDR3 consists of 13 residues. J was trimmed by 5 bases and V by 3 bases; bases with no gene match: 4. Germline CDR1 is KGHSH and CDR2 is LQKENI. DNA of the CDR3: TGTGCCAGCTCACCCAGGGGGACCCACGAGCAGTACTTC. This codes for CASSPRGTHEQYF.

The J gene is TRBJ1-5, the V gene TRBV6-5; D not certain. With 0 bases removed from V and 0 bases from J, the gap between germline ends came to 6 bases. CDR1 MNHEY and CDR2 SVGAGI come from the germline V gene. The CDR3 sequence is 15 residues long. CDR3 bases: TGTGCCAGCAGTTACTCACAGAATAGCAATCAGCCCCAGCATTTT. The encoded protein is CASSYSQNSNQPQHF.

The gene calls are TRBV7-8 and TRBJ2-6; TRBD1 might be the D (6 bases). Germline V gene sequence: CDR1 SGHVS, CDR2 FQNEAQ. V gave up 5 bases and J gave up 4 bases, with 15 bases separating them. This CDR3 has 16 residues. The CDR3 here is CASSPNRVAGANVLTF. Written as DNA, the CDR3 is TGTGCCAGCAGCCCAAACAGGGTAGCCGGGGCCAACGTCCTGACTTTC.

The CDR3, as DNA: TGCAGCGTGGATACAGGGAGTAACCCTGAAGCTTTCTTT. Translated, it gives CSVDTGSNPEAFF. The J gene is TRBJ1-1, the V gene TRBV29-1; D possibly corresponds to TRBD1 (6 bases). The CDR3 length is 13 residues. Trimming left V 6 bases short and J 6 bases short, with 17 bases between. Germline values: CDR1 SQVTM, CDR2 ANQGSEA.

The V call is TRBV18, the J call TRBJ1-1, with TRBD1 matching over 10 bases. The CDR3 is 14 amino acids. The germline V gene encodes CDR1 KGHSH and CDR2 LQKENI. The V gene end was trimmed by 4 bases and the J gene end by 1 base; junction bases not matched to a gene: 0. The CDR3 DNA follows: TGTGCCAGCTCACGGGACAGGGGGAACACTGAAGCTTTCTTT. Translating gives CASSRDRGNTEAFF.

The J gene is TRBJ2-7, the V gene TRBV6-5; tentatively, D is TRBD2 (7 bases). This CDR3 contains 14 residues. Germline V CDR1 and CDR2: MNHEY, SVGAGI. The CDR3, as DNA: TGTACCTCCACGGCGGGGGCAGCGCCTACGAAGCAGTACTTC. Translation: CTSTAGAAPTKQYF.

V is TRBV11-3 and J is TRBJ2-2; possible D gene TRBD1, 6 bases. Per germline, CDR1 SGHNT and CDR2 YENEEA. This CDR3 has 14 amino acids. The ends were cut back, 5 bases at V and 3 bases at J, with 10 bases in the middle. The CDR3 spells CASSRQADTGELFF. CDR3 coding DNA: TGTGCCAGCAGCCGACAGGCCGACACCGGGGAGCTGTTTTTT.

The chain joins TRBV5-4 to TRBJ1-1; tentatively, D is TRBD1 (6 bases). CDR1 is SGHNT, CDR2 YYREEE, per germline (reference sequence). V shed 2 bases and J shed 1 base, with 9 bases lying between them. This CDR3 spans 14 amino acids. CDR3 protein: CASSFAGANTEAFF. CDR3 in DNA: TGTGCCAGCAGCTTTGCAGGGGCGAACACTGAAGCTTTCTTT. Full variable domain (outside the CDR3, taken from reference TRBV5-4 and TRBJ1-1): ETGVTQSPTHLIKTRGQQVTLRCSSQSGHNTVSWYQQALGQGPQFIFQYYREEENGRGNFPPRFSGLQFPNYSSELNVNALELDDSALYLCASSFAGANTEAFFGQGTRLTVV.

The chain joins TRBV19 to TRBJ2-3; TRBD2 matches 10 bases. The V segment lost 5 bases and the J segment 2 bases; nucleotides outside the gene matches: 10. CDR1 LNHDA and CDR2 SQIVND come from the germline V gene (reference sequence). The CDR3 is 17 residues long. The CDR3 protein is CASSGDKLAGSTDTQYF. CDR3 bases: TGTGCCAGTAGTGGGGACAAACTAGCGGGGTCCACAGATACGCAGTATTTT.

J is TRBJ2-4 and V is TRBV7-8; 7 positions match TRBD2. V shed 5 bases and J 0 bases; nucleotides not matched to a gene: 7. This CDR3 spans 16 amino acids. Germline V gives CDR1 SGHVS, CDR2 FQNEAQ. The CDR3 DNA reads as TGTGCCAGCAGCAGAGTCGGGGGGTTAGCCAAAAACATTCAGTACTTC. Encoded protein: CASSRVGGLAKNIQYF.

The V gene is TRBV13, the J gene TRBJ2-5; D gene uncertain. Germline V lookup: CDR1 PRHDT, CDR2 FYEKMQ (reference sequence). This CDR3 has 14 amino acids. Trimming removed 0 bases at V and 7 bases at J, with 12 bases between. DNA of the CDR3: TGTGCCAGCAGCTTAGGGAGCACCTCGGGGACCCAGTACTTC. Protein sequence: CASSLGSTSGTQYF.

This clone was counted a single time. The chain links TRBV5-1 to TRBJ1-2; D is possibly TRBD1 (6 bases). Germline V gene sequence: CDR1 SGHRS, CDR2 YFSETQ. This CDR3 region has 17 residues. The V end was cut by 5 bases, the J end by 3 bases, with 23 bases between. The chain's CDR3 is CASRSTGQGQEDYGYTF. For the CDR3, the DNA is TGCGCCAGCAGGTCTACTGGGCAGGGGCAAGAGGACTATGGCTACACCTTC.

This clone has just a few counts. V and J are TRBV6-1 and TRBJ1-2, with TRBD1 identical over 9 bases. Germline V gene sequence: CDR1 MNHNS, CDR2 SASEGT. Losses at the gene ends were 2 bases for V and 8 bases for J; bases not matched to a gene: 9. The CDR3 runs 15 residues. In DNA form, the CDR3 reads TGTGCCAGCAGTGAATGGGACAGGGAATCTCGAGGCTACACCTTC. It encodes CASSEWDRESRGYTF.